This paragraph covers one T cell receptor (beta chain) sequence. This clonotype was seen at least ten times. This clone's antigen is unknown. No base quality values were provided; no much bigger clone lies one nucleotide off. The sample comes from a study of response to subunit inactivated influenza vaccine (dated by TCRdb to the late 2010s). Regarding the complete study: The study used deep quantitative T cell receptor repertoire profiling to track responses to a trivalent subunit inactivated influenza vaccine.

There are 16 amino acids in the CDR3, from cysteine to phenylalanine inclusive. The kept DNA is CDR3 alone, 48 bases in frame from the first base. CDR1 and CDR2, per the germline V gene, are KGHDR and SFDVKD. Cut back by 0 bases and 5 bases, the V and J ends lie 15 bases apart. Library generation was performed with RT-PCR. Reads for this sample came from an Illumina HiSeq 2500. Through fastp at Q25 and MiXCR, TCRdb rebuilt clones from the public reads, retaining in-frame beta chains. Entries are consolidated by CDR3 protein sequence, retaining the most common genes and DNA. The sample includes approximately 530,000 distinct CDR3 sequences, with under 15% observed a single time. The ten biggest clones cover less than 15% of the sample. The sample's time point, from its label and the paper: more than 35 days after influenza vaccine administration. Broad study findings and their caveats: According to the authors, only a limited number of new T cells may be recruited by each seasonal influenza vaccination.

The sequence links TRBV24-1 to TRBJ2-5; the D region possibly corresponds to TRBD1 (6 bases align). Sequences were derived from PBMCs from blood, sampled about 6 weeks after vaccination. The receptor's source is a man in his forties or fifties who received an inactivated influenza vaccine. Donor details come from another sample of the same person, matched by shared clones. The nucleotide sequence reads TGTGCCACCAGTGATTTGCAGGGGCAGTCCCGCGAGACCCAGTACTTC. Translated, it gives CATSDLQGQSRETQYF.